Each of the 29 T cell receptor beta chains below was sequenced from the same sample in a study of T cell responses to AZD1222 COVID-19 vaccine. Sequencing was performed with immunoSEQ multiplex PCR; in TCRdb, only in-frame clones are kept and a portion is missing. The table includes 75,000 to 100,000 clones, around 90% detected once. Source: peripheral blood, taken on day 0 of AZD1222 vaccination. The receptor set was obtained from an adult in good health.

The chain has TRBV6-5 and TRBJ2-7, with TRBD1 matching over 7 bases. The trim removed 1 base at V and 7 bases at J, leaving 10 bases unmatched. Germline CDR1 MNHEY, CDR2 SVGAGI. The CDR3 spans 15 residues. The CDR3 nucleotides are TGTGCCAGCAGTTACTTGGGACAGAGCCTACCGGAGCAGTACTTC. It is translated as CASSYLGQSLPEQYF.

CDR3: CASSSRGRSLQPQHF. The DNA for the CDR3 is TGTGCCAGCAGCTCCCGGGGCAGATCGTTACAGCCCCAGCATTTT. The chain couples TRBV6-2 or TRBV6-3 to TRBJ1-5; the D gene is possibly TRBD1 (5 bases). The CDR3 has 15 residues. Trimming stripped 6 bases from V and 7 bases from J, with 19 bases between. Germline values: CDR1 MNHEY, CDR2 SVGEGT.

This chain links TRBV3-1 (or the pseudogene TRBV3-2) with TRBJ1-3; 7 bases align to TRBD1. This CDR3 contains 14 residues. The trim removed 0 bases at V and 9 bases at J, leaving 5 bases unmatched. Germline V lookup: CDR1 LGHDT, CDR2 YNNKEL (reference sequence). In nucleotides, the CDR3 is TGTGCCAGCAGCCAAGATGGCGGACAGGCCACCATATATTTT. Protein product: CASSQDGGQATIYF.

The rearrangement links TRBV6-5 to TRBJ2-7; D possibly corresponds to TRBD2 (5 bases). The CDR3 totals 16 residues. The ends were cut back, 0 bases at V and 3 bases at J, with 15 bases in the middle. The germline gives CDR1 MNHEY, CDR2 SVGAGI. DNA of the CDR3: TGTGCCAGCAGTTACTCCGTCGGGGTGGAGAGCTACGAGCAGTACTTC. It specifies CASSYSVGVESYEQYF.

Concerning this clone: This sample includes further DNA sequences coding for the same CDR3. The chain links TRBV9 to TRBJ1-1, with D hard to call. V lost 0 bases, J lost 1 base, and 7 bases lay in between. The CDR3 runs 14 residues. From germline, CDR1 is SGDLS and CDR2 YYNGEE. CDR3 nucleotides: TGTGCCAGCAGCGTAGCCCCAGGGAACACTGAAGCTTTCTTT. This gives the protein CASSVAPGNTEAFF.

The V call is TRBV15, the J call TRBJ2-3; D remains unclear. This CDR3 spans 12 amino acids. With 0 bases removed from V and 6 bases from J, the gap between germline ends came to 4 bases. CDR1 is LNHNV and CDR2 is YYDKDF in the germline V gene (reference sequence). CDR3 nucleotides: TGTGCCACCAGCAGAGATAGGGATACGCAGTATTTT. Amino acids: CATSRDRDTQYF.

In its sample, this clone was seen a few times. In DNA, the CDR3 is TGTGCCAGCAGCTCCCGACTGGCCTACGAGCAGTACTTC. Encoded protein: CASSSRLAYEQYF. The chain joins TRBV11-1 to TRBJ2-7; no clear D. Germline CDR1 reads SGHAT; CDR2 reads FQDESV (reference sequence). The V and J ends lost 4 bases and 2 bases respectively, with 9 bases between them. The CDR3 covers 13 residues.

CDR3 amino acids: CASSEVGGRGQPQHF. The CDR3 region has the DNA TGTGCCAGCAGTGAGGTTGGGGGGCGAGGTCAGCCCCAGCATTTT. V and J are TRBV2 and TRBJ1-5; D perhaps matches TRBD1 (6 bases). Germline values: CDR1 SNHLY, CDR2 FYNNEI. V lost 3 bases to trimming and J lost 6 bases, with 15 bases between them. CDR3 length: 15 amino acids.

The V and J genes are TRBV30 and TRBJ1-3; D remains unclear. CDR3 size: 14 residues. CDR1 and CDR2 (germline): GTSNPN, SVGIG (reference sequence). Trimming removed 1 base from V and 0 bases from J, with 7 bases in between. The CDR3, as DNA: TGTGCCTGGAGTGGAGGGAGCTCTGGAAACACCATATATTTT. Translation: CAWSGGSSGNTIYF. Full variable domain (remainder filled in from reference TRBV30 and TRBJ1-3): SQTIHQWPATLVQPVGSPLSLECTVEGTSNPNLYWYRQAAGRGLQLLFYSVGIGQISSEVPQNLSASRPQDRQFILSSKKLLLSDSGFYLCAWSGGSSGNTIYFGEGSWLTVV.

The rearrangement uses TRBV10-3 and TRBJ1-1; D uncertain. The CDR3 is 13 amino acids. Germline loops: CDR1 ENHRY, CDR2 SYGVKD. V lost 7 bases and J lost 1, with 10 bases in between. The CDR3 nucleotides read TGTGCCATCACCATAACAGAGAACACTGAAGCTTTCTTT. This gives the protein CAITITENTEAFF.

The rearrangement uses TRBV12-3 or TRBV12-4 and TRBJ1-1; the D gene is possibly TRBD1 (6 bases). V was cut by 7 bases and J by 8 bases, with 17 bases left in between. This CDR3 spans 13 amino acids. The CDR3 region has the DNA TGTGCCAGCACACTATCGGACAGAGGAGAAGCTTTCTTT. Its protein product is CASTLSDRGEAFF.

The chain combines TRBV25-1 with TRBJ1-2, with TRBD1 as a possible D gene (6 bases). Trimming removed 4 bases at V and 6 bases at J, with 15 bases between. The CDR3 is 14 amino acids. In germline, CDR1 is MGHDK, CDR2 SYGVNS. DNA for the CDR3: TGTGCCAGCAGTGTAACCGGGACATCTGATGGCTACACCTTC. Translation gives CASSVTGTSDGYTF.

The chain links TRBV30 to TRBJ1-2; TRBD1 might be the D (6 bases). Germline values: CDR1 GTSNPN, CDR2 SVGIG (reference sequence). CDR3 length: 13 residues. The germline V and J ends were trimmed by 5 bases and 6 bases, with 16 bases remaining between them. This CDR3 is CAWGFGGANGYTF. Here the CDR3 DNA reads TGTGCCTGGGGCTTTGGGGGGGCGAATGGCTACACCTTC.

This sequence joins TRBV29-1 and TRBJ2-1; possibly TRBD2 for D (5 bases). Trimming removed 2 bases from V and 16 bases from J, with 6 bases in between. The CDR3 is 8 amino acids. CDR1 is SQVTM and CDR2 is ANQGSEA in the germline V gene. The CDR3 loop is CSVESGFF. The CDR3 DNA follows: TGCAGCGTTGAATCGGGATTCTTC.

V and J are TRBV9 and TRBJ1-4; D possibly corresponds to TRBD1 (6 bases). Germline V CDR1 and CDR2: SGDLS, YYNGEE. The CDR3 consists of 17 residues. V lost 4 bases and J lost 5, with 21 bases in between. CDR3 amino acids: CASSPRGHPGENEKLFF. The CDR3 nucleotides are TGTGCCAGCAGCCCCCGAGGTCATCCAGGGGAGAATGAAAAACTGTTTTTT. Filled out from reference TRBV9 and TRBJ1-4, the complete variable domain reads DSGVTQTPKHLITATGQRVTLRCSPRSGDLSVYWYQQSLDQGLQFLIQYYNGEERAKGNILERFSAQQFPDLHSELNLSSLELGDSALYFCASSPRGHPGENEKLFFGSGTQLSVL.

The chain uses TRBV3-1 (or the pseudogene TRBV3-2) and TRBJ1-1; 7 bases match TRBD1. This CDR3 region has 12 residues. Germline V gene data show CDR1 as LGHDT and CDR2 as YNNKEL (reference sequence). The V gene end was trimmed by 5 bases and the J gene end by 6 bases; junction bases not matched to a gene: 3. CDR3 loop: CASSDRVAEAFF. CDR3 in DNA: TGTGCCAGCAGCGACAGGGTCGCTGAAGCTTTCTTT.

This chain links TRBV7-8 with TRBJ2-5; no firm D call. CDR3 length: 10 amino acids. The germline V gene has CDR1 SGHVS and CDR2 FQNEAQ. V gave up 10 bases and J gave up 4 bases, with 7 bases separating them. The CDR3 DNA reads TGTGCCACCCGTGGAGAGACCCAGTACTTC. This sequence encodes CATRGETQYF.

This clone was seen a single time. CDR3 bases: TGTGCCAGCAGTTTACTGACAGGGGCGAATGGGGAGCTGTTTTTT. It specifies CASSLLTGANGELFF. This sequence joins TRBV27 and TRBJ2-2; 8 bases agree with TRBD1. The CDR3 consists of 15 residues. Germline loops: CDR1 MNHEY, CDR2 SMNVEV (reference sequence). Trimming cost V 2 bases and J 8 bases; bases outside gene matches: 7.

The gene calls are TRBV23-1 and TRBJ1-4; D not certain. TRBV23-1 is an ORF, and what it does is uncertain. V dropped 4 bases and J dropped 5 bases, with 11 bases sitting between them. This CDR3 contains 14 residues. CDR3 nucleotide sequence: TGCGCCAGCAGTCCCGGCACAGAGAATGAAAAACTGTTTTTT. Translated: CASSPGTENEKLFF.

The chain couples TRBV6-2 or TRBV6-3 to TRBJ2-6; D not resolved. The CDR3 runs 14 residues. The germline V gene encodes CDR1 MNHEY and CDR2 SVGEGT. Trimming cost V 5 bases and J 0 bases, with 5 bases left between them. CDR3 loop: CASSTDSGANVLTF. CDR3 coding DNA: TGTGCCAGCAGTACGGACTCTGGGGCCAACGTCCTGACTTTC.

The chain combines TRBV5-6 with TRBJ1-3; a possible D gene is TRBD1 (5 bases). Germline V gene lookup returns CDR1 SGHDT and CDR2 YYEEEE. This CDR3 region has 19 residues. Trimming cost V 0 bases and J 6 bases, with 25 bases left between them. In DNA form, the CDR3 reads TGTGCCAGCAGCTTGGGCTCATGGGGCAGAGAGGGTTTGGAAAACACCATATATTTT. Its protein is CASSLGSWGREGLENTIYF.

This clone has just one count. The DNA for the CDR3 is TGTGCCAGCAGCCGGGACAGGGGGATCAATGAGCAGTTCTTC. Translation: CASSRDRGINEQFF. The chain carries TRBV11-2 and TRBJ2-1, with 11 nucleotides matching TRBD1. Germline CDR1 and CDR2: SGHAT and FQNNGV. The V segment lost 5 bases and the J segment 6 bases; nucleotides outside the gene matches: 3. The CDR3 is 14 amino acids. The full variable domain, its missing parts supplied by reference TRBV11-2 and TRBJ2-1, is EAGVAQSPRYKIIEKRQSVAFWCNPISGHATLYWYQQILGQGPKLLIQFQNNGVVDDSQLPKDRFSAERLKGVDSTLKIQPAKLEDSAVYLCASSRDRGINEQFFGPGTRLTVL.

The J gene is TRBJ2-3, the V gene TRBV3-1 (or the pseudogene TRBV3-2); D uncertain. The CDR3 is 12 residues long. The V and J ends lost 4 bases and 2 bases respectively, with 4 bases between them. The germline gives CDR1 LGHDT, CDR2 YNNKEL (reference sequence). This chain's CDR3 is CASSRATDTQYF. CDR3 nucleotides: TGTGCCAGCAGCCGGGCCACAGATACGCAGTATTTT.

This clone was seen once. This chain uses TRBV2 with TRBJ1-1; D is possibly TRBD1 (6 bases). V lost 7 bases, J lost 3 bases, and 12 bases lay in between. There are 13 residues in the CDR3. Germline CDR1 is SNHLY and CDR2 is FYNNEI. The DNA for the CDR3 is TGTGCCAGCATCCTGGACAGTTACACTGAAGCTTTCTTT. Translation gives CASILDSYTEAFF.

J is TRBJ1-2 and V is TRBV6-2 or TRBV6-3; unclear D gene. CDR1 is MNHEY and CDR2 is SVGEGT in the germline V gene. Trimming removed 3 bases from V and 5 bases from J, with 10 bases in between. The length of the CDR3 is 13 residues. The CDR3 spells CASSYGTNYGYTF. CDR3 coding DNA: TGTGCCAGCAGTTATGGTACGAATTATGGCTACACCTTC.

On this clone: The junction departs from the called germline gene at one end, perhaps through a read error. The chain combines TRBV5-6 with TRBJ2-7, with TRBD2 matching over 12 bases. The CDR3 length is 15 residues. Germline V CDR1 and CDR2: SGHDT, YYEEEE. CDR3 nucleotides: TGTGCCAGCAGCATACTAGCGGGGGGCCCCTACGAGCAGTGCTTC. Amino acid sequence: CASSILAGGPYEQCF.

This clone was detected only a few times. The V and J genes are TRBV11-2 and TRBJ2-7; TRBD1 agrees at 9 bases. This CDR3 contains 15 residues. V shed 5 bases and J 3 bases; nucleotides not matched to a gene: 8. CDR1 and CDR2 from the germline V gene are SGHAT and FQNNGV. CDR3 DNA: TGTGCCAGCAGCCATCCGCCGGGACAGGGCTACGAGCAGTACTTC. Translating gives CASSHPPGQGYEQYF. Using reference TRBV11-2 and TRBJ2-7 for the parts outside the CDR3, the full variable domain is EAGVAQSPRYKIIEKRQSVAFWCNPISGHATLYWYQQILGQGPKLLIQFQNNGVVDDSQLPKDRFSAERLKGVDSTLKIQPAKLEDSAVYLCASSHPPGQGYEQYFGPGTRLTVT.

The gene calls are TRBV20-1 and TRBJ1-4; 7 bases agree with TRBD1. Germline loops: CDR1 DFQATT, CDR2 SNEGSKA (reference sequence). The CDR3 sequence is 14 residues long. Losses at the gene ends were 3 bases for V and 7 bases for J; bases not matched to a gene: 8. The CDR3 nucleotides are TGCAGTGCTAGTAGTACAGGGGACTTTGAAAAACTGTTTTTT. It is translated as CSASSTGDFEKLFF.

The chain employs TRBV19 and TRBJ1-1; no clear D gene. V was trimmed by 7 bases and J by 3 bases, leaving 12 bases between them. This CDR3 spans 13 amino acids. CDR1 and CDR2 from the germline V gene are LNHDA and SQIVND (reference sequence). The CDR3 loop is CASTREGYTEAFF. CDR3 nucleotides: TGTGCCAGTACGAGGGAAGGGTACACTGAAGCTTTCTTT.